The text below deals with one T cell receptor (beta chain). What it binds is unknown. Between the trimmed V and J ends, which lost 0 bases and 3 bases, there was a span of 14 bases. CDR1 is LGHNA, CDR2 YSLEER, per germline. The CDR3 covers 16 residues. Naive CD8 cells, CD45RO-negative and positively selected for CCR7, excluded terminally differentiated effector memory CD45RA+ cells. The data are from a study of shared clonotypes between healthy human individuals. Findings and limits, study-wide: Expectations were that clonotype sharing among donors would be affected by sequencing depth. Having only a few donors restricted how much genetic and exposure-history diversity was captured. Relative to clonotypes present in all four donors, those not shared had lower generation probabilities.

Source study methods: Junction-only sequences without quality scores came from ImmunoSEQ, so filtering differed. Some clones are missing from TCRdb's copy, which holds only in-frame ones; the method was immunoSEQ multiplex PCR. That table gives V, J and clone size, and the DNA gave D and trimming. The data show millions of clones, around 96% seen once. Sequencing was performed on naive CD8+ T cells sorted from blood. This chain joins TRBV4-3 and TRBJ1-2; D is unresolved. The sequence derives from a man aged 18 to 29 in good health. CDR3 in DNA: TGCGCCAGCAGCCAAGACGGTCTTAGCAGTTACTATGGCTACACCTTC. Translating it yields CASSQDGLSSYYGYTF.